Reported below is one T cell receptor (beta chain). The data belong to a study of blood T cell repertoires in COVID-19. Study at large: Spain, Italy and the United States supplied samples that represented acute and convalescent COVID-19. T cells, B-cell-depleted T cells, or PBMCs supplied cDNA or gDNA.

As processed by the authors: It was from reference gene primer amplification that nucleated cell counts were estimated. Generated by immunoSEQ multiplex PCR, the TCRdb table keeps only in-frame clones and is missing some. V and J calls and clone size are those listed in that table; D and trimming were worked out from the DNA. Of some 110,000 clones listed, about 89% are singletons. The receptor's source is a human donor in a cohort sampled during active COVID-19. The sample taken for sequencing was peripheral blood.

This CDR3 reads CAWRSLGQGGNSPLHF. The CDR3 nucleotides are TGTGCCTGGAGAAGCCTCGGACAGGGTGGCAATTCACCCCTCCACTTT. The rearrangement links TRBV30 to TRBJ1-6, with TRBD1 matching over 8 bases. Germline V gives CDR1 GTSNPN, CDR2 SVGIG (reference sequence). The trim removed 3 bases at V and 7 bases at J, leaving 11 bases unmatched. The length of the CDR3 is 16 residues.